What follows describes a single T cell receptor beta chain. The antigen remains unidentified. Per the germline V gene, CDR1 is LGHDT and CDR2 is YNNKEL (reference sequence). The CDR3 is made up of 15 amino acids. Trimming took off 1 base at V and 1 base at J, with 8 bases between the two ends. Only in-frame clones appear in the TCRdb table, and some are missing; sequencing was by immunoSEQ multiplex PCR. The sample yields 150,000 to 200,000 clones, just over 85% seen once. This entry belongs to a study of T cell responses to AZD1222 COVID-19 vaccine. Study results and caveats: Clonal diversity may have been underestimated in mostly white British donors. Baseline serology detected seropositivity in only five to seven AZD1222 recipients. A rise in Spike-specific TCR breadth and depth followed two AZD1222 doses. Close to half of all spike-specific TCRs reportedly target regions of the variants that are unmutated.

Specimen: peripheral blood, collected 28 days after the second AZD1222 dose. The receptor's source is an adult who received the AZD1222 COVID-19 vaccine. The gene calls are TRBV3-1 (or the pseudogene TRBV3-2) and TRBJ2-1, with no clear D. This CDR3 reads CASSQGYHSYNEQFF. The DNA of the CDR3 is TGTGCCAGCAGCCAAGGATACCATTCCTACAATGAGCAGTTCTTC.